The next 30 T cell receptor beta chains were all read from a single sample in a study of blood T cell repertoires in COVID-19. The repertoire was sequenced with immunoSEQ multiplex PCR; TCRdb's copy has only in-frame clones and lacks some. The data show approximately 150,000 clones, 80% to 90% seen once. Sequenced: peripheral blood. The receptor set was obtained from a woman of 80 years or more with acute or convalescent COVID-19.

The J gene is TRBJ1-1, the V gene TRBV4-2, with D uncertain. CDR3 length: 15 residues. The V end lost 1 base, the J end lost 1 base, and 10 bases lay between the germline ends. Germline assignment: CDR1 LGHNA and CDR2 YNFKEQ. The CDR3 bases are TGTGCCAGCAGCCAAGGCGGAGTGCGGAACACTGAAGCTTTCTTT. Translated: CASSQGGVRNTEAFF.

The chain uses TRBV4-3 and TRBJ1-6; no reliable D call. Germline V lookup: CDR1 LGHNA, CDR2 YSLEER. The CDR3 has 14 amino acids. V lost 0 bases and J 6 bases, leaving 6 bases between the germline ends. The CDR3: CASSQDSRNSPLHF. In nucleotides, the CDR3 is TGCGCCAGCAGCCAAGACAGTCGTAATTCACCCCTCCACTTT.

This clone showed up just once. The genes are TRBV5-4 and TRBJ1-2; D not certain. There are 13 residues in the CDR3. V shed 1 base and J shed 5 bases, with 9 bases lying between them. Germline V gene data show CDR1 as SGHNT and CDR2 as YYREEE (reference sequence). CDR3 nucleotides: TGTGCCAGCAGCTTGTTCACAGCTTATGGCTACACCTTC. This translates into CASSLFTAYGYTF.

The rearrangement uses TRBV11-3 and TRBJ2-7, with a weak D call TRBD1 (6 bases). Per the germline V gene, CDR1 is SGHNT and CDR2 is YENEEA. Trimming took 2 bases from V and 4 from J, leaving 9 bases between them. CDR3 length equals 13 residues. Here the CDR3 DNA reads TGTGCCAGCAGCTTACGAGGGGGATACGAGCAGTACTTC. It is translated as CASSLRGGYEQYF.

The J gene is TRBJ1-2, the V gene TRBV7-2; the match to TRBD1 covers 9 bases. V was pared by 5 bases and J by 1 base, with 8 bases of the junction left unmatched. Germline CDR1 and CDR2: SGHTA and FQGNSA. This CDR3 has 16 residues. Here the CDR3 reads CASSPDRGPINYGYTF. The CDR3 region has the DNA TGTGCCAGCAGCCCGGACAGGGGCCCTATTAACTATGGCTACACCTTC.

J is TRBJ2-1 and V is TRBV4-1, with 8 bases identical to TRBD2. The V and J ends lost 4 bases and 3 bases, in that order; junction bases with no gene match: 14. Germline V gene data show CDR1 as MGHRA and CDR2 as YSYEKL. CDR3 length: 18 amino acids. The DNA for the CDR3 is TGCGCCAGCAGCCCCTCACCCGGTGCGGGGGGCTTCTACAATGAGCAGTTCTTC. It specifies CASSPSPGAGGFYNEQFF.

The chain recombines TRBV7-2 with TRBJ1-5; a weak D match, TRBD1 (5 bases). V lost 3 bases and J lost 4, with 13 bases in between. The CDR3 sequence is 15 residues long. The germline CDR1 and CDR2 sequences are SGHTA and FQGNSA. Here the CDR3 reads CASSLGGRSNQPQHF. The CDR3 nucleotides are TGTGCCAGCAGCTTGGGGGGACGGAGTAATCAGCCCCAGCATTTT.

This clone was recorded a few times. The chain uses TRBV9 and TRBJ2-1; 12 bases map to TRBD2. Germline loops: CDR1 SGDLS, CDR2 YYNGEE. The length of the CDR3 is 15 residues. The junction had 5 bases not matched to a gene; V was cut back by 4 bases and J by 6 bases. The CDR3 DNA sequence: TGTGCCAGCAGCTCTAGCGGGGGGGCCGTCAATGAGCAGTTCTTC. As protein: CASSSSGGAVNEQFF.

As concerns this clone: The junction departs from germline at one end; a sequencing error may be responsible. The CDR3 is CASRLEGRSVFTEAFF. CDR3 coding DNA: TGTGCCAGCAGATTAGAGGGGCGGAGCGTTTTCACTGAAGCTTTCTTT. The chain links TRBV7-2 to TRBJ1-1, with a weak D call TRBD1 (5 bases). Germline loops: CDR1 SGHTA, CDR2 FQGNSA. This CDR3 comprises 16 residues.

This sequence joins TRBV10-3 and TRBJ2-1; TRBD2 is a possible D gene (6 bases). Germline CDR1 reads ENHRY; CDR2 reads SYGVKD. Trimming removed 4 bases from V and 0 bases from J, with 13 bases in between. This CDR3 has 16 amino acids. The CDR3 loop is CAISAGYGSSYNEQFF. CDR3 in DNA: TGTGCCATCAGTGCTGGATACGGGAGCTCCTACAATGAGCAGTTCTTC.

The genes are TRBV15 and TRBJ2-1; tentatively, D is TRBD2 (5 bases). The CDR3 consists of 14 residues. V was trimmed by 3 bases and J by 0 bases, leaving 6 bases between them. From germline, CDR1 is LNHNV and CDR2 YYDKDF (reference sequence). Written as DNA, the CDR3 is TGTGCCACCAGCAGGGGGAGCTCCTACAATGAGCAGTTCTTC. It translates to CATSRGSSYNEQFF.

This chain links TRBV13 with TRBJ2-5; 8 bases align to TRBD2. The CDR3 extends over 14 amino acids. CDR1 and CDR2 from the germline V gene are PRHDT and FYEKMQ (reference sequence). Trimming at V came to 6 bases and at J to 4 bases, leaving 7 bases not matched to a gene. The CDR3: CASSYSGGAETQYF. The CDR3 DNA reads TGTGCCAGCAGTTACTCGGGGGGGGCAGAGACCCAGTACTTC.

The gene calls are TRBV5-4 and TRBJ2-1; D may be TRBD2 (5 bases). This CDR3 spans 16 amino acids. V lost 4 bases to trimming and J lost 9 bases, with 23 bases between them. Germline values: CDR1 SGHNT, CDR2 YYREEE (reference sequence). The DNA for the CDR3 is TGTGCCAGCAGCCCCACCCCCCCGGACTCCACCTTTGAGCAGTTCTTC. Protein sequence: CASSPTPPDSTFEQFF.

The chain couples TRBV19 to TRBJ1-1, with TRBD1 matching 8 bases. This CDR3 comprises 16 residues. CDR1 and CDR2 (germline): LNHDA, SQIVND (reference sequence). The V gene end was trimmed by 3 bases and the J gene end by 0 bases; junction bases not matched to a gene: 6. The CDR3 loop reads CASSIARGLLNTEAFF. The DNA of the CDR3 is TGTGCCAGTAGTATCGCCAGGGGGCTCTTGAACACTGAAGCTTTCTTT.

J is TRBJ1-2 and V is TRBV7-2, with unresolved D. The CDR3 contains 14 residues. V was pared by 1 base and J by 1 base, with 7 bases between. Germline assignment: CDR1 SGHTA and CDR2 FQGNSA. The CDR3 DNA reads TGTGCCAGCAGCTTAGGCCACAGTAACTATGGCTACACCTTC. Its protein product is CASSLGHSNYGYTF.

The chain combines TRBV3-1 (or the pseudogene TRBV3-2) with TRBJ1-3; no reliable D call. This CDR3 has 16 amino acids. Germline V lookup: CDR1 LGHDT, CDR2 YNNKEL (reference sequence). Trimming stripped 4 bases from V and 0 bases from J, with 13 bases between. The CDR3 region is CASSLSSTSSGNTIYF. CDR3 in DNA: TGTGCCAGCAGCCTCTCCTCCACCAGCTCTGGAAACACCATATATTTT.

The J gene is TRBJ2-7, the V gene TRBV18; 10 positions agree with TRBD2. Germline V gives CDR1 KGHSH, CDR2 LQKENI. V lost 3 bases to trimming and J lost 4 bases; unmatched junction nucleotides: 3. The length of the CDR3 is 14 residues. CDR3 sequence: CASSPSGGAYEQYF. The CDR3 DNA follows: TGTGCCAGCTCACCGAGCGGGGGGGCATACGAGCAGTACTTC.

The chain carries TRBV5-1 and TRBJ1-1, with a tentative D call TRBD1 (5 bases). This CDR3 spans 15 amino acids. Germline CDR1 reads SGHRS; CDR2 reads YFSETQ. Trimming stripped 0 bases from V and 2 bases from J, with 11 bases between. CDR3 sequence (DNA): TGCGCCAGCAGCTTGGACCCCGGACACAACACTGAAGCTTTCTTT. Translating gives CASSLDPGHNTEAFF.

This clone was observed once. The CDR3 loop reads CSVEELGTAYGYTF. The DNA for the CDR3 is TGCAGCGTTGAAGAGCTGGGGACAGCCTATGGCTACACCTTC. V usage is TRBV29-1 and J usage is TRBJ1-2; 7 nucleotides agree with TRBD1. Per germline, CDR1 SQVTM and CDR2 ANQGSEA. With V trimmed by 0 bases and J by 4 bases, 5 bases remained unmatched. The CDR3 has 14 residues.

This clone has a count of ten or more. The chain couples TRBV13 to TRBJ1-3; D may be TRBD1 (5 bases). Germline loops: CDR1 PRHDT, CDR2 FYEKMQ (reference sequence). The germline V and J ends were trimmed by 4 bases and 2 bases, with 12 bases remaining between them. The CDR3 length is 15 residues. Written as DNA, the CDR3 is TGTGCCAGCAGCTATAGGGGCGGGGCTGGAAACACCATATATTTT. It translates to CASSYRGGAGNTIYF.

This clone was found a few times. The chain couples TRBV9 to TRBJ1-5; D is undetermined. Trimming removed 3 bases at V and 0 bases at J, with 25 bases between. Germline CDR1 and CDR2: SGDLS and YYNGEE. This CDR3 contains 20 residues. This CDR3 is CASSGCLGTERRDSNQPQHF. The CDR3 bases are TGTGCCAGCAGCGGATGCTTGGGTACTGAGCGACGGGATAGCAATCAGCCCCAGCATTTT.

This clone was recorded a few times. The CDR3 DNA sequence: TGTGCCAGCAGCCGCGGACAGGGAGGGAGCTACGAGCAGTACTTC. Protein sequence: CASSRGQGGSYEQYF. This chain joins TRBV3-1 (or the pseudogene TRBV3-2) and TRBJ2-7; a weak D match, TRBD1 (8 bases). Germline V gives CDR1 LGHDT, CDR2 YNNKEL (reference sequence). CDR3 size: 15 residues. The germline V and J ends were trimmed by 4 bases and 3 bases, with 16 bases remaining between them.

V is TRBV27 and J is TRBJ2-1; D might be TRBD1 (6 bases). This CDR3 has 15 residues. Germline V gene sequence: CDR1 MNHEY, CDR2 SMNVEV (reference sequence). Trimming left V 6 bases short and J 9 bases short, with 21 bases between. This chain's CDR3 is CASRDIKQGVGEQFF. The CDR3 nucleotides are TGTGCCAGCAGAGATATCAAACAGGGTGTCGGTGAGCAGTTCTTC.

The V gene is TRBV28, the J gene TRBJ2-7, with 8 bases identical to TRBD2. The germline CDR1 and CDR2 sequences are MDHEN and SYDVKM. V lost 5 bases, J lost 0 bases, and 3 bases stayed unmatched. This CDR3 has 14 residues. The CDR3 sequence: CASSTSGSSYEQYF. In nucleotides, the CDR3 is TGTGCCAGCAGTACAAGCGGGAGCTCCTACGAGCAGTACTTC.

The chain is built from TRBV7-2 and TRBJ1-1; 7 bases are shared with TRBD1. J gave up 1 base and V 8 bases, and 7 bases lay outside the gene matches. Germline V lookup: CDR1 SGHTA, CDR2 FQGNSA. This CDR3 is 14 amino acids long. This CDR3 is CASSGGLENTEAFF. The CDR3 nucleotides are TGTGCCAGCTCAGGGGGACTCGAGAACACTGAAGCTTTCTTT.

The chain has TRBV20-1 and TRBJ2-7; D might be TRBD2 (6 bases). Germline lookup yields CDR1 DFQATT and CDR2 SNEGSKA (reference sequence). This CDR3 has 14 amino acids. V was cut by 3 bases and J by 3 bases, with 15 bases left in between. The DNA for the CDR3 is TGCAGTGCTAGTGATCTTAGCGGCCACTACGAGCAGTACTTC. Translating gives CSASDLSGHYEQYF.

For the CDR3, the DNA is TGTGCCAGCAGTTTAAAGGGGACTAGCGGGGGAAATGAGCAGTTCTTC. It yields the protein CASSLKGTSGGNEQFF. This chain joins TRBV27 and TRBJ2-1, with 14 bases that match TRBD2. The junction had 4 bases not matched to a gene; V was cut back by 2 bases and J by 7 bases. This CDR3 is built from 16 residues. CDR1 and CDR2 (germline): MNHEY, SMNVEV (reference sequence).

V usage is TRBV5-1 and J usage is TRBJ2-7; TRBD1 matches at 8 bases. This CDR3 comprises 15 residues. The V gene end was trimmed by 4 bases and the J gene end by 4 bases; junction bases not matched to a gene: 10. Germline V lookup: CDR1 SGHRS, CDR2 YFSETQ. The CDR3 DNA is TGCGCCAGCAGCAGGTCCGGGACAGGCCGTTACGAGCAGTACTTC. Its translation: CASSRSGTGRYEQYF.

V gene TRBV9 combines with J gene TRBJ2-2, with D maybe TRBD1 (6 bases). The CDR3 loop spans 15 amino acids. Germline assignment: CDR1 SGDLS and CDR2 YYNGEE. Deletions cut 0 bases from V and 3 bases from J, with 9 bases between. The CDR3 region has the DNA TGTGCCAGCAGCGTAGGTACAGGGTACACCGGGGAGCTGTTTTTT. This codes for CASSVGTGYTGELFF.

This chain connects TRBV28 to TRBJ2-3, with D unclear. In germline, CDR1 is MDHEN, CDR2 SYDVKM. The V gene lost 4 bases and the J gene lost 3 bases, with 5 bases spanning the gap. CDR3 length equals 12 residues. The DNA for the CDR3 is TGTGCCAGCAGTTCAGTGACAGATACGCAGTATTTT. Its translation is CASSSVTDTQYF.